This T cell receptor (beta chain) was sequenced for a study of blood T cell repertoires in COVID-19 (dated by TCRdb to about 2020). For context, the study as a whole: Samples from collaborators originated in the United States, Italy and Spain and spanned both the acute and convalescent phases of COVID-19. The material from the prospective study consisted of cDNA or gDNA derived from T cells, B-cell-depleted T cells, or PBMCs. The dataset comprised deeply sampled blood TCRbeta repertoires from subjects exposed to, actively infected with, or recovered from COVID-19. The repertoires were made available in a free public database intended to serve as a resource for research on the immune response to SARS-CoV-2. Samples were obtained from the ongoing ImmuneRACE study (first 160 participants) and from over a thousand subjects provided by 6 global collaborators. Nearly every sample came with metadata listing a de-identified subject ID, COVID-19 status, age in years and sex. HLA class I and class II types, where available, came from metadata supplied by the sample provider rather than from assay-based typing.

From its cysteine to its phenylalanine, the CDR3 spans 18 amino acids. Here the CDR3 DNA is all that survives: 54 bases in frame from base 1. At the junction V is shortened by 4 bases and J by 6 bases, with 26 bases in between. Looking up the germline V gene yields CDR1 SGDLS and CDR2 YYNGEE. Note on this clone: Its binding antigen is unknown. No clone much larger than this one lies a single base away; base qualities are absent.

The immunoSEQ Assay, a bias-controlled multiplex PCR, was used to amplify TCRbeta CDR3 regions from genomic DNA. The original pipeline was this. The number of nucleated cells in each sample was estimated from the amplification of reference gene primers within the assay. To quantify the absolute abundance of each unique TCRbeta CDR3 rearrangement, sequence reads were collapsed and filtered. For each sample, productive Simpson clonality was calculated as the square root of Simpson's diversity index over productive rearrangements. TCRdb carries this immuneACCESS record with in-frame sequences only. Its versions omit some clonotypes, under half of them owing to an unresolved V gene in the studies checked, with the rest unexplained. V, J and clone size reflect that table, while D and trimming were determined from the DNA. For this sample the table gives some 110,000 clones, of which 60% to 85% were detected only once. The leading ten clones occupy 5% to 8% of the sample.

The study at large found these results: The amount of clinical and demographic metadata varied by source and participant and was provided uncurated.

Collaborating institutions collected whole blood in K2EDTA tubes following their own protocols. Collaborator samples were shipped for TCRbeta analysis as frozen whole blood, isolated PBMCs, or DNA extracted from either sample type. The rearrangement joined TRBV9 to TRBJ1-5; the D gene is not confidently resolved. Sequenced sample: peripheral blood. The sequence was obtained from a man between 65 and 85 years old with acute or convalescent COVID-19. The DNA sequence reads TGTGCCAGCAGCCCCCAAAGCGTCGGGGTTTGTTCTCGTCAGCCCCAGCATTTT. It encodes CASSPQSVGVCSRQPQHF.